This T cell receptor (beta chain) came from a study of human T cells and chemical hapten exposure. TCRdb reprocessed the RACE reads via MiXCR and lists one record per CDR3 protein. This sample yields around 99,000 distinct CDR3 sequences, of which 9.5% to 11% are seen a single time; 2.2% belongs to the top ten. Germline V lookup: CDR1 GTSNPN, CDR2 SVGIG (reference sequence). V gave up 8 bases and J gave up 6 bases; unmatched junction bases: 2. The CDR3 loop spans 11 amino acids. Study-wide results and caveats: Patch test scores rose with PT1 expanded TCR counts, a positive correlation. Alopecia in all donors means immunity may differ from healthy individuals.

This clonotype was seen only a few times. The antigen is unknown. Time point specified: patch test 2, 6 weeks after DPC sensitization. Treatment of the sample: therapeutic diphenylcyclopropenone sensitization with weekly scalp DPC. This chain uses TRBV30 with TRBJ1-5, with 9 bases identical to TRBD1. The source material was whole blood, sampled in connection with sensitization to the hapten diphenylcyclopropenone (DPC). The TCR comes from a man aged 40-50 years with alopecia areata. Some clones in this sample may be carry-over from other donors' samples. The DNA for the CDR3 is TGTGCCGGGGACAGGGTTCAGCCCCAGCATTTT. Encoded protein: CAGDRVQPQHF. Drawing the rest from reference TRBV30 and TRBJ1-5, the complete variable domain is SQTIHQWPATLVQPVGSPLSLECTVEGTSNPNLYWYRQAAGRGLQLLFYSVGIGQISSEVPQNLSASRPQDRQFILSSKKLLLSDSGFYLCAGDRVQPQHFGDGTRLSIL.